This TCR beta chain comes out of a study of CD8 T cells in Susac syndrome. Turning to the study itself: The sequenced Susac syndrome patients comprised roughly 6 with active disease and eight in remission.

It was with random hexamers that roughly 0.5 to 1 ug RNA was reverse transcribed. MiXCR, run by TCRdb on the immunoSEQ multiplex PCR reads, gives a single entry per CDR3 protein. The profile shows 140,000 to 150,000 distinct CDR3 sequences, approximately 95% of them singletons. The specimen was CD4+ T cells from PBMCs. The TCR comes from a human donor with Susac syndrome.

In DNA, the CDR3 is TGTGCCAGCACCTCGCCGGGAGGTTCAGAGACCCAGTACTTC. It yields the protein CASTSPGGSETQYF. The chain joins TRBV7-9 to TRBJ2-5; 7 bases align to TRBD2. Germline-derived CDR1 and CDR2 are SEHNR and FQNEAQ (reference sequence). With 7 bases clipped from V and 4 bases from J, the junction kept 9 bases outside the gene matches. This CDR3 comprises 14 residues.